This TCR beta chain was sequenced during a study of blood T cell repertoires in COVID-19. Overall study context: COVID-19 samples, acute and convalescent, were from the United States, Italy and Spain. Nucleic acid was either cDNA or gDNA, and it came from T cells, B-cell-depleted T cells, or PBMCs.

In the original analysis: From reference gene primer amplification, estimates of nucleated cell counts were derived. TCRdb's copy holds only in-frame clones and misses some; the assay was immunoSEQ multiplex PCR. Clonal size and the V and J genes are those of that table, whereas D and trimming came from the DNA. The data contain roughly 100,000 clones, approximately 81% of them singletons. The length of the CDR3 is 14 residues. V dropped 5 bases and J dropped 3; count of bases not matched to a gene: 3. Germline CDR1 and CDR2: MDHEN and SYDVKM. Sequenced material: peripheral blood. This receptor was taken from a human donor in a cohort sampled during active COVID-19. This chain connects TRBV28 to TRBJ2-7; 11 bases are shared with TRBD1. CDR3 protein: CASSVDRGRYEQYF. The CDR3 bases are TGTGCCAGCAGTGTGGACAGGGGGCGCTACGAGCAGTACTTC.